The 14 T cell receptor beta chains below come from one sample, sequenced in a study of T cell clonotyping in hematopoietic cell transplantation (dated by TCRdb to 2020 to 2022). The library was obtained by the immunoSEQ multiplex PCR assay. The source is immuneACCESS, and TCRdb retained only in-frame sequences with V and J called. Part of the clones is not carried over; for the studies checked, unresolved V genes explain less than half of this, and the remainder is unexplained. This sample has about 18,000 clones in its table, and about 83% of those were observed once. Around 7.7% of the sample rests with the top ten. Interpreted using the paper, the time point label stands for: recipient sample about 28 days before transplant, after cytoreduction. The material sequenced was peripheral blood mononuclear cells, taken before stem cell transplant. The receptor source for this set is a man between 45 and 60 years old with acute myeloid leukemia. Some clones in this sample may be carry-over from other donors' samples.

V is TRBV19 and J is TRBJ1-5; a possible D gene is TRBD1 (5 bases). Germline CDR1 is LNHDA and CDR2 is SQIVND (reference sequence). This CDR3 region has 19 residues. V was trimmed by 0 bases and J by 5 bases, leaving 23 bases between them. The CDR3 DNA sequence: TGTGCCAGTAGTATAGATCTCTATCCGGGTCAGGGAGGCGATCAGCCCCAGCATTTT. This gives the protein CASSIDLYPGQGGDQPQHF.

The chain joins TRBV27 to TRBJ2-5; 8 nucleotides agree with TRBD2. With V trimmed by 6 bases and J by 5 bases, 8 bases remained unmatched. Germline CDR1 is MNHEY and CDR2 is SMNVEV (reference sequence). The CDR3 is made up of 14 amino acids. The CDR3: CASSRGLAGETQYF. The CDR3 coding sequence is TGTGCCAGCAGCCGCGGACTAGCTGGGGAGACCCAGTACTTC.

V and J are TRBV2 and TRBJ2-7, with D hard to call. Germline assignment: CDR1 SNHLY and CDR2 FYNNEI. The length of the CDR3 is 14 residues. V lost 6 bases to trimming and J lost 0 bases, with 12 bases between them. CDR3 sequence: CASRSLGSSYEQYF. The CDR3 DNA reads as TGTGCCAGCAGGTCCCTCGGAAGCTCCTACGAGCAGTACTTC.

In this sample, this clone turned up a few times. The V and J genes are TRBV19 and TRBJ2-6, with D possibly called TRBD1 or TRBD2 (6 bases each). Per germline, CDR1 LNHDA and CDR2 SQIVND (reference sequence). The CDR3 covers 16 residues. Trimming pared 6 bases from V and 0 bases from J, leaving 12 bases between. The CDR3 DNA sequence: TGTGCCAGTAGCCGGGGGCCAGGCTCTGGGGCCAACGTCCTGACTTTC. This gives the protein CASSRGPGSGANVLTF.

In its sample, this clone was seen once. The CDR3 DNA follows: TGCGCCAGCAGCCAAGAGATGGTCTCCCTTAAGGAGCAGTTCTTC. Translated: CASSQEMVSLKEQFF. This chain connects TRBV4-3 to TRBJ2-1; D is uncertain. The CDR3 has 15 residues. Germline V gene sequence: CDR1 LGHNA, CDR2 YSLEER. V lost 0 bases to trimming and J lost 10 bases, with 16 bases between them.

V and J are TRBV7-2 and TRBJ2-3; D might be TRBD1 or TRBD2, each matching 6 bases. V was cut by 5 bases and J by 2 bases, with 20 bases left in between. The germline CDR1 and CDR2 sequences are SGHTA and FQGNSA. The CDR3 is 17 amino acids. CDR3 in amino acids: CASSRITGRTLTDTQYF. CDR3 nucleotide sequence: TGTGCCAGCAGCCGGATTACAGGGAGGACCCTCACAGATACGCAGTATTTT.

The chain employs TRBV5-4 and TRBJ2-5; 15 nucleotides line up with TRBD2. CDR3 length: 18 amino acids. Germline V gene sequence: CDR1 SGHNT, CDR2 YYREEE (reference sequence). V dropped 5 bases and J dropped 2; count of bases not matched to a gene: 10. Written as DNA, the CDR3 is TGTGCCAGCAGACGTGGACTAGCGGGGGGGCTGGGGCAAGAGACCCAGTACTTC. This codes for CASRRGLAGGLGQETQYF.

V gene TRBV19 combines with J gene TRBJ1-2, with D perhaps TRBD1 (5 bases). The CDR3 runs 14 residues. CDR1 is LNHDA and CDR2 is SQIVND in the germline V gene (reference sequence). Trimming stripped 7 bases from V and 5 bases from J, with 17 bases between. CDR3 amino acids: CASNLDGAIYGYTF. The CDR3 nucleotides read TGTGCCAGTAATCTCGATGGGGCTATATATGGCTACACCTTC.

This clone was seen more than once but under ten times. This chain uses TRBV11-2 with TRBJ1-5; D gene ambiguous. The CDR3 consists of 14 residues. Trimming stripped 4 bases from V and 2 bases from J, with 9 bases between. The germline gives CDR1 SGHAT, CDR2 FQNNGV. The CDR3 coding sequence is TGTGCCAGCAGCTCAGCAAGGGGCAATCAGCCCCAGCATTTT. This gives the protein CASSSARGNQPQHF.

The V gene is TRBV5-5, the J gene TRBJ2-7; no clear D. Trimming removed 4 bases at V and 3 bases at J, with 11 bases between. The CDR3 contains 13 residues. From germline, CDR1 is SGHKS and CDR2 YYEKEE (reference sequence). CDR3 sequence (DNA): TGTGCCAGCAGCCTTCTTTGGGGCTACGAGCAGTACTTC. This encodes CASSLLWGYEQYF.

V gene TRBV5-1 combines with J gene TRBJ1-2; 7 bases are shared with TRBD1. The CDR3 sequence is 12 residues long. From germline, CDR1 is SGHRS and CDR2 YFSETQ. With 4 bases clipped from V and 8 bases from J, the junction kept 5 bases outside the gene matches. The CDR3 coding sequence is TGCGCCAGCAGCATAAAGACAGGGGGCTACACCTTC. Translated, it gives CASSIKTGGYTF.

The chain uses TRBV4-3 and TRBJ1-1, with 10 bases that match TRBD1. Unmatched junction bases numbered 6, after V lost 3 bases and J lost 11 bases. The CDR3 has 13 amino acids. Germline CDR1 is LGHNA and CDR2 is YSLEER. CDR3 coding DNA: TGCGCCAGCAGCCACGGACAGGGGGTGGTCGCTTTCTTT. It encodes CASSHGQGVVAFF.

In this sample, this clone turned up once. The chain has TRBV7-9 and TRBJ2-7; no clear D. The germline gives CDR1 SEHNR, CDR2 FQNEAQ (reference sequence). The V gene lost 4 bases and the J gene lost 0 bases, with 4 bases spanning the gap. The CDR3 is made up of 12 amino acids. The CDR3, as DNA: TGTGCCAGCAGCTACGGCTCCTACGAGCAGTACTTC. It encodes CASSYGSYEQYF.

A few counts support this clone. V gene TRBV7-9 combines with J gene TRBJ2-2, with D perhaps TRBD1 (6 bases). The V gene's germline CDR1 is SEHNR and CDR2 FQNEAQ (reference sequence). V lost 4 bases to trimming and J lost 4 bases, with 19 bases between them. This CDR3 has 17 residues. In DNA, the CDR3 is TGTGCCAGCAGCTCCCCCTCCTTAGGGACAAGCACCGGGGAGCTGTTTTTT. Encoded protein: CASSSPSLGTSTGELFF.